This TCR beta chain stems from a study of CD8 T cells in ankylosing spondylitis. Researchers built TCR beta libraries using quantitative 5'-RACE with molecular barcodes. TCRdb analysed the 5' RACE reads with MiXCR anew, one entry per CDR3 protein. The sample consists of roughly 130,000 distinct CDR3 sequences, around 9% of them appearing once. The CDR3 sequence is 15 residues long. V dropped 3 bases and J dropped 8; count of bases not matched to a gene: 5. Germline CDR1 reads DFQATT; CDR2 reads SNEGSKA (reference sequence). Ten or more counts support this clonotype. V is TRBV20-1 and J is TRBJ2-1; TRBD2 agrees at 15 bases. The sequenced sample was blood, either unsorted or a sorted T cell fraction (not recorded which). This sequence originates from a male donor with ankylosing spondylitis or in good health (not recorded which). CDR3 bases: TGCAGTGCTAGGCGGACTAGCGGGAGGGCCGATGAGCAGTTCTTC. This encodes CSARRTSGRADEQFF.